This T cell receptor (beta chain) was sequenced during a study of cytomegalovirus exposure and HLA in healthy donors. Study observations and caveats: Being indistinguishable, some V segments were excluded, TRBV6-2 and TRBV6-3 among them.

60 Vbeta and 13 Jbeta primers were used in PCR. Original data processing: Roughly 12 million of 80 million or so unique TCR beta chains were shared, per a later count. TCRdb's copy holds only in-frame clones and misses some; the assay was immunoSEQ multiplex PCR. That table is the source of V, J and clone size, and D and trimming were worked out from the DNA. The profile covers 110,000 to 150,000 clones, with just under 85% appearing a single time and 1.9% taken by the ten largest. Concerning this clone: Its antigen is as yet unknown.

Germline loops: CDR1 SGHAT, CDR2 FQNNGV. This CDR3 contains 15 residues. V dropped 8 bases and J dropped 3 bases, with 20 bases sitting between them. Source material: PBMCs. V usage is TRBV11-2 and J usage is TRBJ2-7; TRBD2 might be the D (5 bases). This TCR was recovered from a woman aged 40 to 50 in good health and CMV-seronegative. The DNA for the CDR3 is TGTGCCAGCCATCCGGACTCCCCCCCCTTCTACGAGCAGTACTTC. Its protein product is CASHPDSPPFYEQYF.